The T cell receptor beta chain described here comes from a study of beta chain features in type 1 diabetes. Across the whole study: When patients were set against healthy donors, age, gender and cell yields were similar. There were 95 million to 110 million sorted cells examined across all samples. General study results and limits: It was possible that PCR favored shorter templates, equally so in patients and controls. Within the patient group, naive, central memory and Treg TCRB repertoires appeared more similar to each other than within healthy donors.

Sequenced material consisted of expressed TCRB transcripts (all of the isolated RNA was reverse transcribed). The protocol was immunoSEQ multiplex PCR, while the TCRdb copy is restricted to in-frame clones and leaves out a portion. The sample records approximately 250,000 clones, over 9.5% being singletons. Germline V gives CDR1 SGDLS, CDR2 YYNGEE. V shed 0 bases and J 3 bases; nucleotides not matched to a gene: 4. The CDR3 runs to 16 residues. This clone has only a few counts. What it recognizes is unknown. The source material was naive CD4+ T cells from blood. The J gene is TRBJ2-7, the V gene TRBV9; 12 nucleotides align to TRBD1. This sequence originates from a woman aged 18-29 years in good health. CDR3 DNA: TGTGCCAGCAGCGTAGATGGGACAGGGGGCTTCTACGAGCAGTACTTC. It yields the protein CASSVDGTGGFYEQYF. The variable domain in full, with the rest retrieved from reference TRBV9 and TRBJ2-7, is DSGVTQTPKHLITATGQRVTLRCSPRSGDLSVYWYQQSLDQGLQFLIQYYNGEERAKGNILERFSAQQFPDLHSELNLSSLELGDSALYFCASSVDGTGGFYEQYFGPGTRLTVT.